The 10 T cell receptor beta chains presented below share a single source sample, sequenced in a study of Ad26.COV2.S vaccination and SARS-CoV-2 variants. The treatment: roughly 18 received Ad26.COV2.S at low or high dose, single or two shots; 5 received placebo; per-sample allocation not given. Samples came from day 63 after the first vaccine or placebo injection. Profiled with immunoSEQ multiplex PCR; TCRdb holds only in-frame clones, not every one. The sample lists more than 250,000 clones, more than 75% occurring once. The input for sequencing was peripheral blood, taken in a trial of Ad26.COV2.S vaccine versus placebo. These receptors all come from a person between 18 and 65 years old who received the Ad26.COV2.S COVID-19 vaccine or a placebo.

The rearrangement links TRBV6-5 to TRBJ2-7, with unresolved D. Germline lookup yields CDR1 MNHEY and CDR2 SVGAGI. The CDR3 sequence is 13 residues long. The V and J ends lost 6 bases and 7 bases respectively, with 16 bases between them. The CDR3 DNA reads TGTGCCAGCAGCCCCGGTTCAGTTCGTGAGCAGTACTTC. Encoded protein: CASSPGSVREQYF.

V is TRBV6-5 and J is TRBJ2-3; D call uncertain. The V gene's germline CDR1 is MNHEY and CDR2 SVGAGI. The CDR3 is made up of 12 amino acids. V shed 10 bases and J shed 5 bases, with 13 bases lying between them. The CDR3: CATPLFGDTQYF. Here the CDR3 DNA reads TGTGCCACCCCCCTTTTTGGAGATACGCAGTATTTT.

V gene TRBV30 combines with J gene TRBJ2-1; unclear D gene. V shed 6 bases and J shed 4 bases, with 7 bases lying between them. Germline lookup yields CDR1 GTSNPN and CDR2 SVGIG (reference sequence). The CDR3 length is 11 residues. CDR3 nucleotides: TGTGCCTGCGGTAGTTACAATGAGCAGTTCTTC. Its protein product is CACGSYNEQFF.

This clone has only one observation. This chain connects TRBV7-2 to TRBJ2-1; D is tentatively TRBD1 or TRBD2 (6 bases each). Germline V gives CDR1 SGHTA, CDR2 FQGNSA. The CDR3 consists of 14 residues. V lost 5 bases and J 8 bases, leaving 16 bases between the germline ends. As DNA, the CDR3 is TGTGCCAGCAGCCTACTAGGGGGAGGCCATGAGCAGTTCTTC. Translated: CASSLLGGGHEQFF.

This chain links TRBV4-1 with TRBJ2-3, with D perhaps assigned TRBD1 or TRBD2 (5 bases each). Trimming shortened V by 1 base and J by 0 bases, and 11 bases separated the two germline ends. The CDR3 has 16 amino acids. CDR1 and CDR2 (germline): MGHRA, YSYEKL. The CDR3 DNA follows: TGCGCCAGCAGCCAAGCTCGGGGCGTTAGCACAGATACGCAGTATTTT. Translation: CASSQARGVSTDTQYF.

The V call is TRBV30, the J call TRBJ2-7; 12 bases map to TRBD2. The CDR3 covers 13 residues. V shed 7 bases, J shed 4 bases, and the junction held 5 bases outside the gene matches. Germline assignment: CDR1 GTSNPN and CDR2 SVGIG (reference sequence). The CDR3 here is CAYLLAGGYEQYF. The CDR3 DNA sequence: TGTGCCTACTTACTAGCGGGGGGATACGAGCAGTACTTC.

In nucleotides, the CDR3 is TGTGCCAGCAGTTTATCCCGGCAGGGGGTAAAGGTGAGGGAACTGTTTTTT. Residues: CASSLSRQGVKVRELFF. The chain is built from TRBV28 and TRBJ1-4; the match to TRBD1 covers 7 bases. Trimming cost V 1 base and J 12 bases; bases outside gene matches: 17. Germline V gene data show CDR1 as MDHEN and CDR2 as SYDVKM. CDR3 length equals 17 residues.

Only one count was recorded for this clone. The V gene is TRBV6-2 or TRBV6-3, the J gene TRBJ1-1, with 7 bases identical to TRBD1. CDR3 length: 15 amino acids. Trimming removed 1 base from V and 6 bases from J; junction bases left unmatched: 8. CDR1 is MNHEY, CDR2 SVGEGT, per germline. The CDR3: CASSYWKGRGPEAFF. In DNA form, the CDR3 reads TGTGCCAGCAGTTACTGGAAGGGGAGGGGGCCTGAAGCTTTCTTT.

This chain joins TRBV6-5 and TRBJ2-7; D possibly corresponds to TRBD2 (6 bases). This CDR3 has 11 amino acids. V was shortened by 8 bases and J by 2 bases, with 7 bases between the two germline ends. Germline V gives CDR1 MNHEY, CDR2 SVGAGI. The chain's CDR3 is CASSGAYEQYF. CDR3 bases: TGTGCCAGCTCGGGGGCCTACGAGCAGTACTTC.

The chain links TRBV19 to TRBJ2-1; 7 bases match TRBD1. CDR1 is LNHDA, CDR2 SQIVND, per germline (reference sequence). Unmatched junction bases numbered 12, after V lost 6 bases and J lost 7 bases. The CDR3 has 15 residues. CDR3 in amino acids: CASRPPGTVKNEQFF. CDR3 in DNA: TGTGCCAGTAGACCCCCCGGGACAGTGAAGAATGAGCAGTTCTTC. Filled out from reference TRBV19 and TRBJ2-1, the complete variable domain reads DGGITQSPKYLFRKEGQNVTLSCEQNLNHDAMYWYRQDPGQGLRLIYYSQIVNDFQKGDIAEGYSVSREKKESFPLTVTSAQKNPTAFYLCASRPPGTVKNEQFFGPGTRLTVL.